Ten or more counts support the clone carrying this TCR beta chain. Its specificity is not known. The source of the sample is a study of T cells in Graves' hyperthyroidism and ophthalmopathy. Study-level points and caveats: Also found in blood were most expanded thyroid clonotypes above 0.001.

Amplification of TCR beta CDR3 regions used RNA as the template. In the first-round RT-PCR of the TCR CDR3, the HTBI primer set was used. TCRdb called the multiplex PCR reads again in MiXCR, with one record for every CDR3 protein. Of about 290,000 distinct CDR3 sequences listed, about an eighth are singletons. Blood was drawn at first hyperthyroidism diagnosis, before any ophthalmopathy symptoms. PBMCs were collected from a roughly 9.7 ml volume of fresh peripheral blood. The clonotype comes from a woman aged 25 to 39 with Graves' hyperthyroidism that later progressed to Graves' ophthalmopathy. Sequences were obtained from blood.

CDR3 nucleotides: TGTGCCAGCAGTTTATTGGGTGAGACCTACAATGAGCAGTTCTTC. Its translation is CASSLLGETYNEQFF. The rearrangement joins TRBV28 to TRBJ2-1, with D hard to call. The CDR3 consists of 15 residues. With 1 base removed from V and 2 bases from J, the gap between germline ends came to 9 bases. Germline values: CDR1 MDHEN, CDR2 SYDVKM.